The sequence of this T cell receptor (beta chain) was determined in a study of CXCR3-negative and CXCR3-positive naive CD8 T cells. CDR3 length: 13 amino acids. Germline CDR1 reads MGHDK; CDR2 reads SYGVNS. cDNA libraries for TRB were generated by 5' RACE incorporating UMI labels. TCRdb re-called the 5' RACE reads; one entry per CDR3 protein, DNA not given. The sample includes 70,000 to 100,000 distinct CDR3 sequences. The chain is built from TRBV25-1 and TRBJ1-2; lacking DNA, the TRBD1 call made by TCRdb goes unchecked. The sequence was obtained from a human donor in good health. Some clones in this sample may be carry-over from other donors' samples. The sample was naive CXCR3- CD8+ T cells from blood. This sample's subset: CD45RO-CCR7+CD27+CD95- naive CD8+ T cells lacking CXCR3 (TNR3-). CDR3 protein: CASSEYTGDGYTF.